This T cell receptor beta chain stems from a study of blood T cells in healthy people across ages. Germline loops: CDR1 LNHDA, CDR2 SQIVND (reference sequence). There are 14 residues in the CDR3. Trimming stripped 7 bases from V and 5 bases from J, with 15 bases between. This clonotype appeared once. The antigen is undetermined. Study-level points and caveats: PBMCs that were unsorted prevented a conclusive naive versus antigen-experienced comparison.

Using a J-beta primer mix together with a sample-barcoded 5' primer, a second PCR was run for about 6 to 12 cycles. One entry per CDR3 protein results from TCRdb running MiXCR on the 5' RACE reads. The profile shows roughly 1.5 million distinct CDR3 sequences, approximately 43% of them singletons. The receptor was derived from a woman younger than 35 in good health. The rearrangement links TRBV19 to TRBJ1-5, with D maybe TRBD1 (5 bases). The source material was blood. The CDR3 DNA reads TGTGCCAGTATCGAGGGGACCGCCGATCAGCCCCAGCATTTT. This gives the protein CASIEGTADQPQHF.